This T cell receptor beta chain comes out of a study of blood T cell repertoires in COVID-19. Study-level background: In each case, the material was cDNA or gDNA derived from T cells, B-cell-depleted T cells, or PBMCs.

Methods used by the authors: Amplification with reference gene primers provided the estimates of nucleated cell counts. Sequencing used immunoSEQ multiplex PCR; TCRdb keeps in-frame clones, though not all of them. The DNA gave D and trimming, while V, J and clone size come from that table. The sample records some 530,000 clones, 80% to 90% being singletons. This clone was observed a few times. Sequenced sample: peripheral blood. The sequence came from a human donor in a cohort sampled during active COVID-19.

The DNA for the CDR3 is TGTGCCATCAGCCTAGCGGGAGGAAGAGAGACCCAGTACTTC. Translation gives CAISLAGGRETQYF. This chain joins TRBV10-3 and TRBJ2-5, with 11 bases that match TRBD2. Trimming took 6 bases from V and 4 from J; bases not matched to a gene: 4. CDR1 is ENHRY, CDR2 SYGVKD, per germline. The CDR3 sequence is 14 residues long.